This T cell receptor beta chain was documented in a study of molecular identifiers for immune sequencing clone quantification. Study observations and caveats: It was shown that clones above 20 RNA copies held over 99% of effector molecules, but under 1% in naive cells.

A few counts support this clonotype. The antigen is unknown. Bulk libraries came from a prior protocol with listed TCR primers. TCRdb used MiXCR to reprocess the PCR reads, holding one entry per CDR3 protein. This repertoire shows around 480,000 distinct CDR3 sequences, roughly 26% found once; its top ten account for approximately 0.8%. Researchers sorted naive CD8 T cells as cells that were CD8+CD4-CCR7+CD45RA+. The receptor was derived from a human donor in good health. Some libraries in this study had Jurkat cell RNA spiked in. The sequenced sample was naive CD8+ T cells from blood, with Jurkat cell RNA spiked in. Sample subset: FACS-sorted CD8+CD4-CCR7+CD45RA+ naive T cells.

CDR3 bases: TGTGCCAGCTCACCGACGGACACCCCCTATGGCTACACCTTC. Protein sequence: CASSPTDTPYGYTF. This sequence joins TRBV18 and TRBJ1-2; tentative D call: TRBD1 (5 bases). Looked up from germline, CDR1 is KGHSH and CDR2 is LQKENI. The CDR3 runs to 14 residues. Trimming removed 3 bases from V and 4 bases from J, with 12 bases in between.